This T cell receptor beta chain appears in the sequencing data of a study of T-cell memory formation after mild COVID-19. For the study at large: There were largely donor-specific TCR clusters. Broader study findings: Clones that contracted from day 15 to 85 were balanced CD4/CD8, while later expanders leaned CD4+.

This clonotype was picked up a small number of times. The antigen is undetermined. This CDR3 comprises 13 residues. Germline V lookup: CDR1 ENHRY, CDR2 SYGVKD. J lost 3 bases, V lost 4 bases, and 2 bases had no gene match. TCRdb passed the 5' RACE reads through MiXCR, listing each CDR3 protein once. The sample lists about 560,000 distinct CDR3 sequences, approximately 15% occurring once. The TCR was taken from an adult woman who had mild COVID-19 (a few samples of this study predate the infection). Cell type and time point are not known. The rearrangement links TRBV10-3 to TRBJ2-7, with 8 bases lining up with TRBD2. Sequencing was carried out using PBMCs or a T cell subset sorted from them (not recorded which). DNA for the CDR3: TGTGCCATCAGTGCCGGGACTAGCTACGAGCAGTACTTC. Protein sequence: CAISAGTSYEQYF.